Below, one T cell receptor (beta chain) is given with its context. Antigen: not known. Both 60 Vbeta primers and 13 Jbeta primers went into the PCR. Only in-frame clones appear in the TCRdb table, and some are missing; sequencing was by immunoSEQ multiplex PCR. The table shows over 85,000 clones, with approximately 80% occurring only once. The data were obtained in a study of cytomegalovirus exposure and HLA in healthy donors. Whole-study results and caveats: The study reported that TCR beta sequences accurately predicted HLA-A and HLA-B alleles in most subjects. In presence/absence analyses, roughly uniform sequencing depth across donors was assumed.

Likely unrecorded immune exposures existed in these nominally healthy donors. Germline V gene lookup returns CDR1 SQVTM and CDR2 ANQGSEA. J was trimmed by 0 bases and V by 3 bases; bases with no gene match: 14. The length of the CDR3 is 17 residues. The material sequenced was PBMCs. This chain connects TRBV29-1 to TRBJ2-7; TRBD1 matches at 7 bases. This receptor was obtained from a woman in her sixties or seventies in good health and CMV-seropositive. In DNA, the CDR3 is TGCAGCGTTGATTTGGGATCAGGGACAGTGAGCTCCTACGAGCAGTACTTC. Encoded protein: CSVDLGSGTVSSYEQYF.